These T cell receptor beta chains were read from a single sample in a study of CD8 T cells in ankylosing spondylitis. MiXCR, run by TCRdb on the 5' RACE reads, gives a single entry per CDR3 protein. Among roughly 190,000 distinct CDR3 sequences listed, over 10% were seen once. The sequenced sample consisted of blood, either unsorted or a sorted T cell fraction (not recorded which). The receptors here all came from a male donor with ankylosing spondylitis or in good health (not recorded which). The CDR3 runs from the conserved cysteine through the conserved F or W.

j_call: TRBJ2-1; v_call: TRBV27; cdr3_aa: CASTLRGNSYNEQFF
j_call: TRBJ2-7; v_call: TRBV27; cdr3_aa: CASSLSPGLFYEQYF
j_call: TRBJ2-7; v_call: TRBV7-6; cdr3_aa: CASSLAGPKYEQYF
j_call: TRBJ2-7; v_call: TRBV5-1; cdr3_aa: CASSSAKISGQGYVEQYF
j_call: TRBJ1-4; v_call: TRBV4-1; cdr3_aa: CASSSRQGSEKLFF
j_call: TRBJ2-3; v_call: TRBV10-2; cdr3_aa: CASSIAGSTDTQYF
j_call: TRBJ1-3; v_call: TRBV6-5; cdr3_aa: CASSYSPDPEDTIYF
j_call: TRBJ2-1; v_call: TRBV6-1; cdr3_aa: CASATASGAVEQFF
j_call: TRBJ2-1; v_call: TRBV6-1; cdr3_aa: CASSGSQNNEQFF
j_call: TRBJ1-5; v_call: TRBV6-5; cdr3_aa: CASRTGYQPQHF
j_call: TRBJ2-1; v_call: TRBV7-9; cdr3_aa: CASSQILAGGLYNEQFF
j_call: TRBJ2-1; v_call: TRBV20-1; cdr3_aa: CSARPLAGDYNEQFF
j_call: TRBJ2-3; v_call: TRBV3-1; cdr3_aa: CASSQKSLGIAPGGDTDTQYF
j_call: TRBJ2-1; v_call: TRBV20-1; cdr3_aa: CSARGLAGPPGDEQFF
j_call: TRBJ2-1; v_call: TRBV4-1; cdr3_aa: CASSPQDSHNEQFF
j_call: TRBJ2-1; v_call: TRBV4-1; cdr3_aa: CASSLPGGSSHNEQFF
j_call: TRBJ2-1; v_call: TRBV29-1; cdr3_aa: CSVDPPTGSYNEQFF
j_call: TRBJ2-7; v_call: TRBV20-1; cdr3_aa: CSARETGTEQYF
j_call: TRBJ2-3; v_call: TRBV14; cdr3_aa: CASSIATSGSTDTQYF
j_call: TRBJ2-2; v_call: TRBV6-5; cdr3_aa: CASSTSRLASRVGELFF
j_call: TRBJ2-1; v_call: TRBV6-7; cdr3_aa: CASSPTGFSYNEQFF
j_call: TRBJ2-1; v_call: TRBV10-3; cdr3_aa: CAISDPFLPWGRTYNEQFF
j_call: TRBJ2-7; v_call: TRBV7-9; cdr3_aa: CASSMTMTGTDEQYF
j_call: TRBJ2-1; v_call: TRBV27; cdr3_aa: CASSTSGGSLVSYNEQFF
j_call: TRBJ2-3; v_call: TRBV4-1; cdr3_aa: CASSQVRASGPSHTDTQYF
j_call: TRBJ2-7; v_call: TRBV20-1; cdr3_aa: CSARDRTDF
j_call: TRBJ1-2; v_call: TRBV9; cdr3_aa: CASSLAFTGYTF
j_call: TRBJ2-1; v_call: TRBV4-1; cdr3_aa: CASSLRGGVWNEQFF
j_call: TRBJ2-2; v_call: TRBV6-5; cdr3_aa: CASSYELNTGELFF
j_call: TRBJ2-7; v_call: TRBV29-1; cdr3_aa: CSVEWRGAYEQYF
j_call: TRBJ2-5; v_call: TRBV4-1; cdr3_aa: CASSPAQHIQETQYF
j_call: TRBJ2-7; v_call: TRBV4-2; cdr3_aa: CASSQEVSGGTYEQYF
j_call: TRBJ2-3; v_call: TRBV4-1; cdr3_aa: CASSQVQAVTDTQYF
j_call: TRBJ1-3; v_call: TRBV6-5; cdr3_aa: CASSSRAAPGNTIYF
j_call: TRBJ1-1; v_call: TRBV27; cdr3_aa: CASSWDVGGTEAFF
j_call: TRBJ2-5; v_call: TRBV7-9; cdr3_aa: CASSFGQGRAQETQYF
j_call: TRBJ1-2; v_call: TRBV14; cdr3_aa: CASSQDLILTDGYTF
j_call: TRBJ2-3; v_call: TRBV15; cdr3_aa: CATSRADGTPTADTQYF
j_call: TRBJ1-1; v_call: TRBV29-1; cdr3_aa: CSAPGLNTEAFF
j_call: TRBJ1-1; v_call: TRBV4-2; cdr3_aa: CASSQDLYRDPEAFF
j_call: TRBJ2-1; v_call: TRBV4-1; cdr3_aa: CASSPRQGIIYNEQFF
j_call: TRBJ2-1; v_call: TRBV29-1; cdr3_aa: CSAQAGRDNEQFF
j_call: TRBJ2-1; v_call: TRBV20-1; cdr3_aa: CSLLGAANEQFF
j_call: TRBJ2-5; v_call: TRBV20-1; cdr3_aa: CSARDVQTQYF
j_call: TRBJ2-1; v_call: TRBV4-1; cdr3_aa: CASRPGGGPNNEQFF
j_call: TRBJ1-1; v_call: TRBV21-1; cdr3_aa: CASRQREGVDTEAFF
j_call: TRBJ1-2; v_call: TRBV27; cdr3_aa: CASSLRGRNYGYTF
j_call: TRBJ2-3; v_call: TRBV6-4; cdr3_aa: CASSERTGVDTQYF
j_call: TRBJ2-7; v_call: TRBV20-1; cdr3_aa: CSAQGDIPYEQYF
j_call: TRBJ2-5; v_call: TRBV4-1; cdr3_aa: CASSQVGGFETQYF